The source of this TCR beta chain is a study of blood T cell repertoires in COVID-19. Study-wide background: Acute-phase and convalescent COVID-19 samples originated in the United States, Italy and Spain. T cells, B-cell-depleted T cells, or PBMCs supplied cDNA or gDNA.

Per the original data handling: Reference gene primer amplification yielded estimated nucleated cell counts. The repertoire was sequenced with immunoSEQ multiplex PCR; TCRdb's copy has only in-frame clones and lacks some. V and J calls and clone size are those listed in that table; D and trimming were worked out from the DNA. The data contain tens of thousands of clones, around 90% of them singletons. The CDR3 is made up of 13 amino acids. Germline CDR1 is PRHDT and CDR2 is FYEKMQ (reference sequence). V gave up 10 bases and J gave up 1 base, with 10 bases separating them. The V call is TRBV13, the J call TRBJ2-2; no clear D gene. Material: peripheral blood. The receptor comes from a man aged 45-65 years with active COVID-19. The DNA of the CDR3 is TGTGCCAACCAACTTATGAACACCGGGGAGCTGTTTTTT. Residues: CANQLMNTGELFF.